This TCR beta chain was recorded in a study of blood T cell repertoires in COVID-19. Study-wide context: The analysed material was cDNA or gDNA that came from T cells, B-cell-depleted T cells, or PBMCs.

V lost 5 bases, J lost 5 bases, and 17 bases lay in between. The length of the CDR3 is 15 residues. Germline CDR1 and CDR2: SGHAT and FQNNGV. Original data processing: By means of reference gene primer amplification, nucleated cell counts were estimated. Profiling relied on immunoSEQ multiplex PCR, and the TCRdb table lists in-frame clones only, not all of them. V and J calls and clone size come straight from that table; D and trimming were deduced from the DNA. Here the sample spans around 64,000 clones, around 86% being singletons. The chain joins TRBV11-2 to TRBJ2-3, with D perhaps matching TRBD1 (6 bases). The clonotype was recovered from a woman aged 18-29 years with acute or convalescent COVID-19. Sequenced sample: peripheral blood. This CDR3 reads CASSPYPKQGDTQYF. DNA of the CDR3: TGTGCCAGCAGCCCTTACCCCAAACAGGGAGATACGCAGTATTTT.